This record concerns one T cell receptor (beta chain) sequence. Indicated treatment: 15 to 20 received Ad26.COV2.S at low or high dose, single or two shots; about 5 received placebo; per-sample allocation not given. Collection of samples fell on day 63 after the first vaccine or placebo injection. An Ad26 vector was used to express Wuhan-strain SARS-CoV-2 spike as the vaccine. Germline loops: CDR1 WSHSY, CDR2 SAAADI. V lost 2 bases to trimming and J lost 9 bases, with 9 bases between them. This CDR3 is 12 amino acids long. This sample is drawn from a study of Ad26.COV2.S vaccination and SARS-CoV-2 variants. About the research overall: The donor belonged to the COV1001 Ad26.COV2.S trial arm. Participants got Ad26.COV2.S intramuscularly, once or twice 56 days apart.

The data were produced by immunoSEQ multiplex PCR, yet TCRdb's version contains in-frame clones alone and is incomplete. The repertoire holds about 350,000 clones, with 80% to 90% as singletons. The TCR sequence derives from a person between 18 and 65 years old who received the Ad26.COV2.S COVID-19 vaccine or a placebo. The source was peripheral blood, collected in a trial of Ad26.COV2.S vaccine versus placebo. This chain uses TRBV10-2 with TRBJ2-3; D might be TRBD1 (6 bases). DNA for the CDR3: TGCGCCAGCAGTGAGACCCAGGGGACGCAGTATTTT. Translation gives CASSETQGTQYF.